The rows below give T cell receptor beta chains drawn from one sample of a study of T cell repertoires in cytomegalovirus infection. From the reads, TCRdb called clonotypes with MiXCR, one entry per CDR3 protein. This table holds nearly 650,000 distinct CDR3 sequences, around 24% found once. The sequenced material came from CD8+ T cells from PBMCs. The origin of the receptors is a human donor in good health (CMV status not recorded). Some clones in this sample may be carry-over from other donors' samples. The CDR3 runs from the conserved cysteine through the conserved F or W. A D gene is named only where the DNA matches it firmly. Clone size is given for some rows only: seen once, a few or many times, or a class if the clone is expanded.

v_gene	d_gene	j_gene	abundance	CDR3nt	CDR3aa
TRBV28	TRBD2	TRBJ2-1	many	TGTGCCAGCAGTTTATGGGGACTAGCGGGGTCACCCTACAATGAGCAGTTCTTC	CASSLWGLAGSPYNEQFF
TRBV4-1	-	TRBJ1-1	-	TGCGCCAGCAGCCAAGATGGAGGAACAGGGAGGAGGTACACTGAAGCTTTCTTT	CASSQDGGTGRRYTEAFF
TRBV12-3/TRBV12-4	-	TRBJ2-1	-	TGTGCCAGCAGTCCCGCCCCTCACAATGAGCAGTTCTTC	CASSPAPHNEQFF
TRBV7-9	-	TRBJ1-1	-	TGTGCCAGCAGCTTGGCGGAAAACCTGAACACTGAAGCTTTCTTT	CASSLAENLNTEAFF
TRBV7-2	-	TRBJ2-2	few	TGTGCCAGCAGCTTAGGGGGGAAGACCGGGGAGCTGTTTTTT	CASSLGGKTGELFF
TRBV6-2/TRBV6-3	-	TRBJ1-1	-	TGTGCCAGCACTATCCGTCAAATGGACTCTGAAGCTTTCTTT	CASTIRQMDSEAFF
TRBV10-2	-	TRBJ2-2	few	TGCGCCAGCAGCTCCCCGAGGGACTTTAAGAACACCGGGGAGCTGTTTTTT	CASSSPRDFKNTGELFF
TRBV7-2	TRBD2	TRBJ2-2	many	TGTGCCAGCAGGACATCGGGGGGGCCCGGGGAGCTGTTTTTT	CASRTSGGPGELFF
TRBV2	-	TRBJ2-5	-	TGTGCCGTCCACTCGGGACGGAGTCAAGAGACCCGGTACTTC	CAVHSGRSQETRYF
TRBV20-1	-	TRBJ2-1	few	TGCAGTGCTAGGCAAACCCCCGAGGCAGCAAGCTCCTACAATGAGCAGTTCTTC	CSARQTPEAASSYNEQFF
TRBV7-9	TRBD2	TRBJ2-3	-	TGTGCCAGCAGCGGAGGTGGAGCGGGGGGCCGCGGAGATACGCAGTATTTT	CASSGGGAGGRGDTQYF
TRBV29-1	TRBD1	TRBJ2-7	-	TGCAGCGTTGAAGCCGCGAGGGGGCGCAGCTACGAGCAGTACTTC	CSVEAARGRSYEQYF
TRBV19	-	TRBJ2-7	-	TGTGCCAGTAGTCCAACGGCCACAGGGAACCACGAGCAGTACTTC	CASSPTATGNHEQYF
TRBV12-3/TRBV12-4	-	TRBJ1-2	many	TGTGCCAGCAAACTCCGACAGGCGGAAGGCTACACCTTC	CASKLRQAEGYTF
TRBV7-9	-	TRBJ2-1	many	TGTGCCAGCATTCCCCCAGGCATATCCTACAATGAGCAGTTCTTC	CASIPPGISYNEQFF
TRBV7-2	-	TRBJ2-2	many	TGTGCCAGCAGCTTAGCAGGGGTCCGGGAGCTGTTTTTT	CASSLAGVRELFF
TRBV6-1	-	TRBJ1-1	few	TGTGCCAGCACCCCCCCAGGATCCACTGAAGCTTTCTTT	CASTPPGSTEAFF
TRBV12-3/TRBV12-4	TRBD1	TRBJ1-5	-	TGTGCCAGCAGAACAGGGGGCGGTCAGCCCCAGCATTTT	CASRTGGGQPQHF
TRBV12-3/TRBV12-4	TRBD1	TRBJ2-2	many	TGTGCCAGCAGCCCGACAGGGGCGGACACCGGGGAGCTGTTTTTT	CASSPTGADTGELFF
TRBV6-1	-	TRBJ2-2	-	TGTGCCAGCAGTCCTCCTGGTGGCTCTATAGCAGCAGGAGCCGGGGAGCTGTTTTTT	CASSPPGGSIAAGAGELFF
TRBV14	TRBD1	TRBJ1-1	-	TGTGCCAGCAGCGACCTCCCGGCAGGGGGAAAAACTGAAGCTTTCTTT	CASSDLPAGGKTEAFF
TRBV7-6	-	TRBJ2-2	-	TGTGCCAGCAGCTCTGGGCCTAACGGCGGGGAGCTGTTTTTT	CASSSGPNGGELFF
TRBV6-6	-	TRBJ2-1	-	TGTGCCAGCAGGAAGGAAGCGTTCGGCTCCTACAATGAGCAGTTCTTC	CASRKEAFGSYNEQFF
TRBV28	TRBD2	TRBJ2-1	-	TGTGCCAGCAGTTTACTCCATAGCGGGGGACTATACAATGAGCAGTTCTTC	CASSLLHSGGLYNEQFF
TRBV10-3	TRBD1	TRBJ1-4	-	TGTGCCATCAGTGGGACAGGAGCTAATGAAAAACTGTTTTTT	CAISGTGANEKLFF
TRBV19	TRBD1	TRBJ1-5	-	TGTGCCAGTAGTATCGGGACAGGGGGTCAGCCCCAGCATTTT	CASSIGTGGQPQHF
TRBV12-3/TRBV12-4	TRBD1	TRBJ2-5	many	TGTGCCAGCAGCTCACAGGGGAATCAAGAGACCCAGTACTTC	CASSSQGNQETQYF
TRBV7-6	TRBD2	TRBJ2-1	many	TGTGCCAGCAGCTTGAGGACTAGCGGGGAGGGTGAGCAGTTCTTC	CASSLRTSGEGEQFF
TRBV4-1	-	TRBJ2-1	few	TGCGCCAGCAGCCAAGAGCCCCAAGGGTCCTATTCCTACAATGAGCAGTTCTTC	CASSQEPQGSYSYNEQFF
TRBV28	TRBD2	TRBJ2-3	-	TGTGCCAGCAGACGACTAGCATCCGCAGATACGCAGTATTTT	CASRRLASADTQYF
TRBV7-9	-	TRBJ2-3	many	TGTGCCAGCAGCTTAGACCGACGGGAGCCCCTCACAGATACGCAGTATTTT	CASSLDRREPLTDTQYF
TRBV12-3/TRBV12-4	-	TRBJ2-5	-	TGTGCCAGCAGTCCGCCCAATAGTGAGACCCAGTACTTC	CASSPPNSETQYF
TRBV29-1	-	TRBJ2-3	few	TGCAGCGTTGTAGGGGCAGATACGCAGTATTTT	CSVVGADTQYF
TRBV19	-	TRBJ2-7	many	TGTGCCAGTAGCGGACGACAGGACGAGCAGTACTTC	CASSGRQDEQYF
TRBV7-9	TRBD1	TRBJ1-1	-	TGTGCCAGCAGAAATAACAGGGGATTCACTGAAGCTTTCTTT	CASRNNRGFTEAFF
TRBV6-2/TRBV6-3	TRBD2	TRBJ2-1	-	TGTGCCAGCAGTAGTAGCGGGGGGGCCTGGGGTGAGCAGTTCTTC	CASSSSGGAWGEQFF
TRBV11-1	-	TRBJ2-2	many	TGTGCCAGCAGCTTAGAGGTGACAGGAGGCACCGGGGAGCTGTTTTTT	CASSLEVTGGTGELFF
TRBV7-3	TRBD1	TRBJ1-2	few	TGTGCCAGCAGCTCCACAGGGGGCTTCCATGGCTACACCTTC	CASSSTGGFHGYTF
TRBV7-2	-	TRBJ2-1	many	TGTGCCAGCCCCCCCACGGGGTATGAGCAGTTCTTC	CASPPTGYEQFF
TRBV29-1	TRBD1	TRBJ1-2	few	TGCAGCGTTGAACTCGGGACAGGGATTGGTAGTAACTATGGCTACACCTTC	CSVELGTGIGSNYGYTF
TRBV20-1	-	TRBJ1-6	few	TGCAGTGCTACCCTCCAATCCCAGGGTATTGCCTTTGGTTCACCCCTCCACTTT	CSATLQSQGIAFGSPLHF
TRBV28	-	TRBJ1-5	-	TGTGCCAGCAGACTTTGGCAGGGATCTCCTAAGGAGCCCCAGCATTTT	CASRLWQGSPKEPQHF
TRBV5-6	TRBD1	TRBJ2-6	once	TGTGCCAGCAGCTTGGGACAGGGGGTTAGAGGGGCCAACGTCCTGACTTTC	CASSLGQGVRGANVLTF
TRBV2	TRBD2	TRBJ2-2	few	TGTGCCAGCAGGGGACTAGCGGGCTTCACCGGGGAGCTGTTTTTT	CASRGLAGFTGELFF
TRBV7-2	TRBD2	TRBJ2-5	many	TGTGCCAGCAGCTACGAAGCGGGGGGCCCGCAAGAGACCCAGTACTTC	CASSYEAGGPQETQYF